The 11 T cell receptor beta chains presented below share a single source sample, sequenced in a study of CD8 T cells in Susac syndrome. Random hexamers were used to reverse transcribe the RNA input (about 0.45 to 1 ug). From the immunoSEQ multiplex PCR reads, TCRdb called clonotypes with MiXCR, one entry per CDR3 protein. The table lists 250,000 to 300,000 distinct CDR3 sequences, 85% of them singletons. What was sequenced was CD8+ T cells from PBMCs. The origin of the receptors is a human donor with multiple sclerosis.

The CDR3 is CSARDLGLQTQYF. As DNA, the CDR3 is TGCAGTGCTAGAGATCTCGGGCTCCAAACGCAGTATTTT. The chain couples TRBV20-1 to TRBJ2-3; D not resolved. CDR3 size: 13 residues. Trimming took 0 bases from V and 9 from J, leaving 13 bases between them. Germline CDR1 and CDR2: DFQATT and SNEGSKA (reference sequence).

This chain connects TRBV28 to TRBJ2-4; D remains ambiguous. The CDR3 consists of 15 residues. Germline V gene lookup returns CDR1 MDHEN and CDR2 SYDVKM. The V gene lost 3 bases and the J gene lost 13 bases, with 22 bases spanning the gap. In DNA form, the CDR3 reads TGTGCCAGCAGTTTCCCCAACTTGGCCGGACCTTCACAGTACTTC. It codes for CASSFPNLAGPSQYF. Full variable domain (remainder filled in from reference TRBV28 and TRBJ2-4): DVKVTQSSRYLVKRTGEKVFLECVQDMDHENMFWYRQDPGLGLRLIYFSYDVKMKEKGDIPEGYSVSREKKERFSLILESASTNQTSMYLCASSFPNLAGPSQYFGAGTRLSVL.

The V call is TRBV10-3, the J call TRBJ1-1, with TRBD1 as a possible D gene (5 bases). Germline loops: CDR1 ENHRY, CDR2 SYGVKD. Trimming removed 2 bases at V and 5 bases at J, with 15 bases between. The CDR3 consists of 15 residues. DNA of the CDR3: TGTGCCATCAGTGAGACGCGTAGGGGAGGGACTGAAGCTTTCTTT. Its translation is CAISETRRGGTEAFF.

The V and J genes are TRBV9 and TRBJ1-2, with D hard to call. Germline V gives CDR1 SGDLS, CDR2 YYNGEE. Trimming removed 4 bases at V and 8 bases at J, with 12 bases between. CDR3 length: 12 residues. DNA of the CDR3: TGTGCCAGCAGCCCCTGGCCAGGCGGCTACACCTTC. It translates to CASSPWPGGYTF.

The chain has TRBV20-1 and TRBJ2-1; tentatively, D is TRBD1 or TRBD2 (6 bases each). The germline V gene has CDR1 DFQATT and CDR2 SNEGSKA (reference sequence). The CDR3 is made up of 16 amino acids. Trimming cost V 6 bases and J 0 bases, with 18 bases left between them. CDR3 residues: CSAPEMEGHSYNEQFF. The CDR3 DNA follows: TGCAGTGCCCCAGAGATGGAGGGACACTCCTACAATGAGCAGTTCTTC.

This sequence joins TRBV5-4 and TRBJ2-1, with D possibly matching TRBD2 (6 bases). This CDR3 spans 17 amino acids. Germline V CDR1 and CDR2: SGHNT, YYREEE (reference sequence). Deletions cut 4 bases from V and 5 bases from J, with 22 bases between. This CDR3 is CASSRSSFGSRNNEQFF. In nucleotides, the CDR3 is TGTGCCAGCAGCCGCTCGAGTTTCGGGAGCCGCAACAATGAGCAGTTCTTC.

The V and J genes are TRBV7-9 and TRBJ1-4; the match to TRBD1 covers 11 bases. Germline loops: CDR1 SEHNR, CDR2 FQNEAQ (reference sequence). The CDR3 loop spans 14 amino acids. V lost 5 bases, J lost 6 bases, and 2 bases stayed unmatched. The CDR3 reads CASSRTGGDEKLFF. Here the CDR3 DNA reads TGTGCCAGCAGCCGGACAGGGGGCGATGAAAAACTGTTTTTT.

The J gene is TRBJ2-7, the V gene TRBV7-9, with D perhaps TRBD1 (5 bases). Per the germline V gene, CDR1 is SEHNR and CDR2 is FQNEAQ (reference sequence). Trimming pared 6 bases from V and 3 bases from J, leaving 12 bases between. The CDR3 has 13 residues. Written as DNA, the CDR3 is TGTGCCAGCAGTTTGGGGCAGGTCTACGAGCAGTACTTC. It encodes CASSLGQVYEQYF. Using reference TRBV7-9 and TRBJ2-7 for the parts outside the CDR3, the full variable domain is DTGVSQNPRHKITKRGQNVTFRCDPISEHNRLYWYRQTLGQGPEFLTYFQNEAQLEKSRLLSDRFSAERPKGSFSTLEIQRTEQGDSAMYLCASSLGQVYEQYFGPGTRLTVT.

V usage is TRBV29-1 and J usage is TRBJ2-1; 7 positions match TRBD1. Germline values: CDR1 SQVTM, CDR2 ANQGSEA. CDR3 size: 14 residues. V was clipped by 7 bases and J by 0 bases; unmatched bases: 6. This CDR3 is CSDSQGNSYNEQFF. CDR3 bases: TGCAGCGACTCACAGGGGAACTCCTACAATGAGCAGTTCTTC.

The chain uses TRBV27 and TRBJ1-2, with 7 bases aligning to TRBD1. Germline CDR1 and CDR2: MNHEY and SMNVEV (reference sequence). V shed 4 bases and J 2 bases; nucleotides not matched to a gene: 1. CDR3 length: 13 amino acids. The CDR3 DNA is TGTGCCAGCAGTTGGGACAGAAACTATGGCTACACCTTC. This encodes CASSWDRNYGYTF.

The rearrangement links TRBV27 to TRBJ1-2; D remains unclear. Germline lookup yields CDR1 MNHEY and CDR2 SMNVEV (reference sequence). CDR3 length: 17 amino acids. V was shortened by 5 bases and J by 5 bases, with 24 bases between the two germline ends. CDR3 sequence reads: CASSVNRAASIRYGYTF. The CDR3 bases are TGTGCCAGCAGTGTCAACCGGGCAGCGTCGATTAGGTATGGCTACACCTTC.